This T cell receptor (beta chain) was sequenced for a study of T cell responses to AZD1222 COVID-19 vaccine. Notes on the study in general: Baseline serology detected seropositivity in only six or seven AZD1222 recipients.

The V gene lost 3 bases and the J gene lost 2 bases, with 4 bases spanning the gap. Germline loops: CDR1 KGHDR, CDR2 SFDVKD. CDR3 length: 12 amino acids. With regard to this clone: Antigen unknown.

TCRdb's table, derived via immunoSEQ multiplex PCR, lists solely in-frame clones and lacks some. The sample has about 130,000 clones; nearly 90% are singletons. The chain combines TRBV24-1 with TRBJ2-7; no clear D gene. Specimen: peripheral blood, collected 28 days after the second AZD1222 dose. The sequence was obtained from an adult who received the AZD1222 COVID-19 vaccine. The CDR3 protein is CATSDGTYEQYF. The CDR3 DNA is TGTGCCACCAGTGATGGGACCTACGAGCAGTACTTC.